The next 9 T cell receptor beta chains were all read from a single sample in a study of B cell selection in AIRE deficiency. Libraries were prepared by immunoSEQ multiplex PCR; TCRdb keeps only in-frame clonotypes and omits some of them. This table has tens of thousands of clones, approximately 96% appearing once. Sorting defined conventional CD4 T cells as CD4+CD127+. Source material: conventional CD4+ T cells sorted from PBMCs. Receptors originate from a human donor with AIRE deficiency.

The gene calls are TRBV11-2 and TRBJ2-3; tentatively, D is TRBD2 (5 bases). This CDR3 is 14 amino acids long. Trimming removed 5 bases from V and 4 bases from J, with 13 bases in between. The V gene's germline CDR1 is SGHAT and CDR2 FQNNGV. The CDR3 DNA reads as TGTGCCAGCAGCCCCGTAGCGAGGGCAGATACGCAGTATTTT. Translated, it gives CASSPVARADTQYF.

The chain carries TRBV2 and TRBJ2-2; TRBD1 agrees at 7 bases. The CDR3 totals 14 residues. In germline, CDR1 is SNHLY, CDR2 FYNNEI. With 10 bases clipped from V and 0 bases from J, the junction kept 5 bases outside the gene matches. This chain's CDR3 is CATTGAPNTGELFF. CDR3 DNA sequence: TGTGCCACCACAGGGGCGCCGAACACCGGGGAGCTGTTTTTT.

The chain links TRBV7-9 to TRBJ2-5, with TRBD1 matching 8 bases. The tail of the sequence fits TRBJ2-7 better, so the J call may be wrong. There are 13 residues in the CDR3. Germline CDR1 SEHNR, CDR2 FQNEAQ (reference sequence). For the CDR3, the DNA is TGTGCCAGCGGCCCGGGACAGGCGCCCGAGCAGTACTTC. It codes for CASGPGQAPEQYF.

This clone was seen once. The chain recombines TRBV7-3 with TRBJ2-7; no clear D. The germline V gene encodes CDR1 SGHTA and CDR2 FQGTGA. This CDR3 is 12 amino acids long. Trimming took off 2 bases at V and 3 bases at J, with 5 bases between the two ends. In DNA form, the CDR3 reads TGTGCCAGCAGCTTACAGGTCTACGAGCAGTACTTC. It specifies CASSLQVYEQYF.

In its sample, this clone was seen once. This chain joins TRBV28 and TRBJ2-7; 8 bases fit TRBD2. CDR3 length: 14 residues. V was clipped by 2 bases and J by 5 bases; unmatched bases: 5. Germline values: CDR1 MDHEN, CDR2 SYDVKM. The CDR3 protein is CASSLGLALNEQYF. DNA for the CDR3: TGTGCCAGCAGTTTAGGACTAGCTTTGAACGAGCAGTACTTC.

The chain has TRBV14 and TRBJ1-1; D not certain. The V end was cut by 0 bases, the J end by 6 bases, with 11 bases between. Germline assignment: CDR1 SGHDN and CDR2 FVKESK. This CDR3 comprises 14 residues. CDR3 nucleotide sequence: TGTGCCAGCAGCCAAGAAGCCTTGAGCGCTGAAGCTTTCTTT. Its translation: CASSQEALSAEAFF.

The chain joins TRBV18 to TRBJ2-4; D tentatively fits TRBD1 or TRBD2 (5 bases each). The CDR3 consists of 18 residues. Germline lookup yields CDR1 KGHSH and CDR2 LQKENI. Deletions cut 4 bases from V and 0 bases from J, with 19 bases between. CDR3 protein: CASSLGDRVSLAKNIQYF. The CDR3 nucleotides read TGTGCCAGCTCACTAGGGGACCGAGTGTCGTTAGCCAAAAACATTCAGTACTTC.

The CDR3 reads CSVVRRLAGGGEFF. In DNA, the CDR3 is TGCAGCGTTGTGAGGAGACTAGCGGGAGGGGGGGAGTTCTTC. The V call is TRBV29-1, the J call TRBJ2-1; 14 bases match TRBD2. Germline-derived CDR1 and CDR2 are SQVTM and ANQGSEA. J was trimmed by 14 bases and V by 4 bases; bases with no gene match: 10. CDR3 size: 14 residues.

This clone appeared a few times. This rearrangement joins TRBV18 to TRBJ2-7; 7 positions agree with TRBD1. V lost 3 bases, J lost 3 bases, and 11 bases stayed unmatched. Germline CDR1 KGHSH, CDR2 LQKENI. This CDR3 region has 16 residues. CDR3 nucleotide sequence: TGTGCCAGCTCACCGCTCAAAGGGGGCGGTCTCTACGAGCAGTACTTC. Translated, it gives CASSPLKGGGLYEQYF.